The 9 T cell receptor beta chains given below trace back to one sample, sequenced in a study of shared clonotypes between healthy human individuals. It was CD45RO-negative cells, positively selected for CCR7, that made up naive CD8 cells, with terminally differentiated effector memory CD45RA+ cells excluded. The data were produced by immunoSEQ multiplex PCR, yet TCRdb's version contains in-frame clones alone and is incomplete. The top ten hold around 1% of the sample, which has 1.5 million to 2.5 million clones, about 95% seen once. Sequencing used naive CD8+ T cells sorted from blood. The origin of the receptors is a young man in good health.

The J gene is TRBJ2-7, the V gene TRBV7-6; D not certain. The CDR3 is 15 amino acids. Germline loops: CDR1 SGHVS, CDR2 FNYEAQ. The V and J ends lost 5 bases and 4 bases respectively, with 18 bases between them. Here the CDR3 DNA reads TGTGCCAGCAGCCTCAGCCCCGGGCTCGAATACGAGCAGTACTTC. It codes for CASSLSPGLEYEQYF.

The J gene is TRBJ1-5, the V gene TRBV4-1; TRBD1 is a possible D gene (5 bases). This CDR3 has 15 residues. V lost 4 bases and J lost 0, with 10 bases in between. Germline values: CDR1 MGHRA, CDR2 YSYEKL. The CDR3 coding sequence is TGCGCCAGCAGCCCGGGGGATTATAGCAATCAGCCCCAGCATTTT. It translates to CASSPGDYSNQPQHF.

This chain uses TRBV27 with TRBJ1-5; 8 bases fit TRBD1. The CDR3 runs 15 residues. The germline CDR1 and CDR2 sequences are MNHEY and SMNVEV (reference sequence). The trim removed 6 bases at V and 0 bases at J, leaving 4 bases unmatched. The CDR3 DNA is TGTGCCAGCAGAAGGACAGGGCTTAGCAATCAGCCCCAGCATTTT. Amino acids: CASRRTGLSNQPQHF.

V usage is TRBV19 and J usage is TRBJ2-3; perhaps TRBD1 as D (6 bases). The CDR3 length is 14 residues. With 5 bases removed from V and 5 bases from J, the gap between germline ends came to 14 bases. Germline CDR1 and CDR2: LNHDA and SQIVND (reference sequence). The CDR3 coding sequence is TGTGCCAGTAGTCGCTGGGGGCGTGGAGATACGCAGTATTTT. It codes for CASSRWGRGDTQYF. Together with reference TRBV19 and TRBJ2-3, the CDR3 gives the full variable domain: DGGITQSPKYLFRKEGQNVTLSCEQNLNHDAMYWYRQDPGQGLRLIYYSQIVNDFQKGDIAEGYSVSREKKESFPLTVTSAQKNPTAFYLCASSRWGRGDTQYFGPGTRLTVL.

The chain joins TRBV9 to TRBJ2-2, with 7 bases that match TRBD2. Trimming at V came to 3 bases and at J to 4 bases, leaving 6 bases not matched to a gene. The CDR3 has 15 amino acids. Germline CDR1 reads SGDLS; CDR2 reads YYNGEE. CDR3 nucleotides: TGTGCCAGCAGCGCCATCTCGGGGGGCACCGGGGAGCTGTTTTTT. It translates to CASSAISGGTGELFF.

V usage is TRBV4-2 and J usage is TRBJ2-2; a weak D match, TRBD2 (5 bases). V lost 0 bases and J lost 7, with 12 bases in between. Germline V gene data show CDR1 as LGHNA and CDR2 as YNFKEQ. CDR3 size: 15 residues. CDR3 bases: TGTGCCAGCAGCCAAGATCGAAGTGGAGGCGGGGAGCTGTTTTTT. The encoded protein is CASSQDRSGGGELFF.

This clone was seen a few times. This CDR3 is also generated by other DNA sequences in the sample. The chain employs TRBV27 and TRBJ2-2, with D unresolved. Germline CDR1 reads MNHEY; CDR2 reads SMNVEV (reference sequence). The CDR3 contains 12 residues. V lost 4 bases to trimming and J lost 4 bases, with 4 bases between them. The CDR3 region is CASSWGTGELFF. CDR3 sequence (DNA): TGTGCCAGCAGTTGGGGCACCGGGGAGCTGTTTTTT.

Notes on this clone: The same CDR3 also results from other DNA sequences found in this sample. The chain recombines TRBV7-2 with TRBJ2-3; no clear D. Trimming left V 1 base short and J 2 bases short, with 7 bases between. CDR1 and CDR2 from the germline V gene are SGHTA and FQGNSA. This CDR3 region has 14 residues. DNA for the CDR3: TGTGCCAGCAGCTTAGGCTCCTCCACAGATACGCAGTATTTT. Protein: CASSLGSSTDTQYF. Combining the CDR3 with reference TRBV7-2 and TRBJ2-3 gives the whole variable domain GAGVSQSPSNKVTEKGKDVELRCDPISGHTALYWYRQSLGQGLEFLIYFQGNSAPDKSGLPSDRFSAERTGGSVSTLTIQRTQQEDSAVYLCASSLGSSTDTQYFGPGTRLTVL.

The chain joins TRBV30 to TRBJ2-7; D is perhaps TRBD1 or TRBD2 (5 bases each). Germline V CDR1 and CDR2: GTSNPN, SVGIG (reference sequence). The CDR3 totals 12 residues. Trimming left V 5 bases short and J 5 bases short, with 13 bases between. The CDR3 here is CAWHLGDHEQYF. DNA for the CDR3: TGTGCCTGGCATCTAGGGGACCACGAGCAGTACTTC.